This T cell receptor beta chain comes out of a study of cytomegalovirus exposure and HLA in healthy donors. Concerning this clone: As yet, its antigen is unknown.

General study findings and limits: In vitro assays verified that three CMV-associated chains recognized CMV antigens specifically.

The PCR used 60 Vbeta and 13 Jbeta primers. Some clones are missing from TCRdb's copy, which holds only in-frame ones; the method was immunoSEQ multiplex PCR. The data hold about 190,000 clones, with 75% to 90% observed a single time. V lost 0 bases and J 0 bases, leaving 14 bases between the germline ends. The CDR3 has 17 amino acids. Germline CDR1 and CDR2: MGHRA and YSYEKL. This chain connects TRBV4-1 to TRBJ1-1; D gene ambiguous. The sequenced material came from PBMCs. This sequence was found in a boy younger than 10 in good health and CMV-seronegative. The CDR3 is CASSQDPFSGMNTEAFF. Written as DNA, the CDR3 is TGCGCCAGCAGCCAAGATCCCTTTTCGGGGATGAACACTGAAGCTTTCTTT.